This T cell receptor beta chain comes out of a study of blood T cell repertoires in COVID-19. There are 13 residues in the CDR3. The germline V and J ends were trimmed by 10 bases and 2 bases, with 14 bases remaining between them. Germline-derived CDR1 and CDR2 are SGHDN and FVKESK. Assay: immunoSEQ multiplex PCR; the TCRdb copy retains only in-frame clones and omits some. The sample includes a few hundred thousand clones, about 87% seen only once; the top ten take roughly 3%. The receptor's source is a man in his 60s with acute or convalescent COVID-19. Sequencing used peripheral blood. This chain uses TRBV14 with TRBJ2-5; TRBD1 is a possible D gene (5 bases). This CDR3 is CATSGQIQETQYF. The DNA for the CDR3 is TGTGCCACCTCCGGACAAATACAAGAGACCCAGTACTTC.